This T cell receptor (beta chain) was captured in a study of CD8 T cells in ankylosing spondylitis. As concerns this clonotype: Its antigen is unknown.

Germline V gene data show CDR1 as MNHEY and CDR2 as SVGEGT. CDR3 length equals 16 residues. Trimming removed 7 bases from V and 5 bases from J, with 18 bases in between. Regarding the study as a whole: The study looked at matched synovial fluid samples from ankylosing spondylitis patients. Disease-linked clones were reported to be significantly enriched there.

Preparation of TCR beta libraries was done by quantitative 5'-RACE with molecular barcodes. TCRdb re-called the 5' RACE reads through MiXCR, storing one row per CDR3 protein. The sample holds 55,000 or so distinct CDR3 sequences, 6% to 7.5% seen once. The sample taken for sequencing was blood, either unsorted or a sorted T cell fraction (not recorded which). The rearrangement joins TRBV6-2 or TRBV6-3 to TRBJ1-6, with a tentative D call TRBD1 (6 bases). This receptor was taken from a female donor with ankylosing spondylitis or in good health (not recorded which). The CDR3 is CASNPMGGLDNSPLHF. In DNA form, the CDR3 reads TGTGCCAGCAATCCTATGGGGGGCCTCGATAATTCACCCCTCCACTTT.